This section outlines one T cell receptor (beta chain) sequence together with its context. CDR1 is SQVTM, CDR2 ANQGSEA, per germline. CDR3 length equals 12 residues. Trimming left V 4 bases short and J 6 bases short, with 10 bases between. The data originate from a study of blood T cell repertoires in COVID-19. Study-wide background: Spain, Italy and the United States supplied samples that represented acute and convalescent COVID-19. T cells, B-cell-depleted T cells, or PBMCs supplied cDNA or gDNA.

Authors' analysis steps: Reference gene primer amplification gave estimated nucleated cell counts. TCRdb's table, derived via immunoSEQ multiplex PCR, lists solely in-frame clones and lacks some. That table supplies the V and J calls and clone size; D and trimming were determined from the DNA. This sample carries just under 90,000 clones, about 88% of them seen once, and the ten largest clones take around 3%. This sequence originates from a woman aged 80 or older with acute or convalescent COVID-19. Sequences were obtained from peripheral blood. This sequence joins TRBV29-1 and TRBJ1-5; maybe TRBD1 (5 bases). The CDR3 reads CSVAEGSQPQHF. In DNA form, the CDR3 reads TGCAGCGTTGCGGAGGGGAGTCAGCCCCAGCATTTT.